This T cell receptor beta chain was observed in a study of T cell changes during pregnancy in multiple sclerosis. The germline V gene has CDR1 LGHNA and CDR2 YSLEER. The length of the CDR3 is 14 residues. The V gene lost 4 bases and the J gene lost 5 bases, with 14 bases spanning the gap. TCRdb's copy holds only in-frame clones and misses some; the assay was immunoSEQ multiplex PCR. Of fewer than 90,000 clones in the sample, 75% to 95% were seen once. Comments on this clone: Other DNA sequences of this sample code for an identical CDR3.

The chain is built from TRBV4-3 and TRBJ1-2; D unresolved. The sample here was peripheral blood, taken in the second trimester of pregnancy. The clonotype comes from a female donor with multiple sclerosis, enrolled in a pregnancy study. CDR3 amino acids: CASSPEGILYGYTF. DNA for the CDR3: TGCGCCAGCAGCCCTGAGGGCATTCTTTATGGCTACACCTTC.